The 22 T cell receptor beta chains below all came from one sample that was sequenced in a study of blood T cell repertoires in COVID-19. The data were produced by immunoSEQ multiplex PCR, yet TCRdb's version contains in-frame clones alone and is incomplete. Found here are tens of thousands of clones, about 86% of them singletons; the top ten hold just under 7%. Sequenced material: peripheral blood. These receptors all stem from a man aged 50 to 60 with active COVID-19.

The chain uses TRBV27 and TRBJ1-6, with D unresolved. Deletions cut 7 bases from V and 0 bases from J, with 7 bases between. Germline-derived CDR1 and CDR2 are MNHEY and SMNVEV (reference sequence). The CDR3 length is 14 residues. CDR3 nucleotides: TGTGCCAGCATGAGGAGCTCCTATAATTCACCCCTCCACTTT. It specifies CASMRSSYNSPLHF.

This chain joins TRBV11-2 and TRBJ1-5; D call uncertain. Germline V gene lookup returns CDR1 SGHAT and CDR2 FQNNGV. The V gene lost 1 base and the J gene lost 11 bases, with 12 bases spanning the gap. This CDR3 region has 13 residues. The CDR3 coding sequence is TGTGCCAGCAGCTTAGGAGGGAGGTCAGCCCAGCATTTT. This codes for CASSLGGRSAQHF.

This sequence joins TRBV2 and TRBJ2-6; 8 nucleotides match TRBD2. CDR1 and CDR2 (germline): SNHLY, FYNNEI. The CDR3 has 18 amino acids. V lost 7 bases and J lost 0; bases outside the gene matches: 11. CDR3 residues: CASKGGLGSYSGANVLTF. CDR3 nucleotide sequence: TGTGCCAGCAAAGGGGGACTAGGTTCCTACTCTGGGGCCAACGTCCTGACTTTC.

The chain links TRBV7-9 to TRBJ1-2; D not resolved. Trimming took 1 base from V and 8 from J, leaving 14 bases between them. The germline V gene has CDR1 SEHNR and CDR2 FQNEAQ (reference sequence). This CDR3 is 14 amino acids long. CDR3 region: CASSLDAGRRGYTF. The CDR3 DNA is TGTGCCAGCAGCTTAGATGCGGGCCGCCGAGGCTACACCTTC. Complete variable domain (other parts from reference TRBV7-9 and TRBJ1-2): DTGVSQNPRHKITKRGQNVTFRCDPISEHNRLYWYRQTLGQGPEFLTYFQNEAQLEKSRLLSDRFSAERPKGSFSTLEIQRTEQGDSAMYLCASSLDAGRRGYTFGSGTRLTVV.

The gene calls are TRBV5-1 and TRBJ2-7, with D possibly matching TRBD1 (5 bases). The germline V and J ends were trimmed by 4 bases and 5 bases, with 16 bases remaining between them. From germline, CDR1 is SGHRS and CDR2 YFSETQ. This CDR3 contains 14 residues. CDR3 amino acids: CASSPAQGLHEQYF. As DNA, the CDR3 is TGCGCCAGCAGCCCGGCGCAGGGTTTGCACGAGCAGTACTTC.

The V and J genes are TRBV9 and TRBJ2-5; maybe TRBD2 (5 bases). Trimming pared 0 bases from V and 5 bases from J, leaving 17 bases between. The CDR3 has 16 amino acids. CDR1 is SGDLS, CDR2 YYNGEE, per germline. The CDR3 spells CASSVEPAARGETQYF. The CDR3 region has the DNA TGTGCCAGCAGCGTAGAGCCAGCTGCGAGAGGGGAGACCCAGTACTTC.

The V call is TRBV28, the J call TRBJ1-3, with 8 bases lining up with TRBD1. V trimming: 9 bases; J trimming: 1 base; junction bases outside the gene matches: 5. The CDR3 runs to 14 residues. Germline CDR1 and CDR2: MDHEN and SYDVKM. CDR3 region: CASRTGSSGNTIYF. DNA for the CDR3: TGTGCCAGTAGGACAGGGAGTTCTGGAAACACCATATATTTT.

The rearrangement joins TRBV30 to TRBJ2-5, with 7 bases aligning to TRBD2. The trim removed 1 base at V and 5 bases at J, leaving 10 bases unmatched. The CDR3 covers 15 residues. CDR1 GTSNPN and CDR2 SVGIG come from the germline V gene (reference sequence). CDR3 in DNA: TGTGCCTGGAGTGGGGGGGGAGGGGTCGGTGAGACCCAGTACTTC. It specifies CAWSGGGGVGETQYF.

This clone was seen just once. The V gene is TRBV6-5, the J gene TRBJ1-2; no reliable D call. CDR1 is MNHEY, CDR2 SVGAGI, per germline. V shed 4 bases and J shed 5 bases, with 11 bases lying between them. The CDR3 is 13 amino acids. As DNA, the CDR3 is TGTGCCAGCAGTTCCCAACGGTTGTATGGCTACACCTTC. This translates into CASSSQRLYGYTF.

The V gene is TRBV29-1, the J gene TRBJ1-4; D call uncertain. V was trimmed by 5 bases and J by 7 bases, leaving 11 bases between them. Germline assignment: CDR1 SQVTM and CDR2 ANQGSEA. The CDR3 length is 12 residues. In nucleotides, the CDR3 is TGCAGCGTTATTGACATGGCTGAAAAACTGTTTTTT. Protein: CSVIDMAEKLFF.

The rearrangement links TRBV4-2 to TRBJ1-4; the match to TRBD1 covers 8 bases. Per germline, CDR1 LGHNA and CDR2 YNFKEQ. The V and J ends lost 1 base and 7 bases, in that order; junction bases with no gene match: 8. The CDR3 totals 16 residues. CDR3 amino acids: CASSQGQGAVGEKLFF. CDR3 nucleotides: TGTGCCAGCAGCCAAGGGCAGGGGGCGGTTGGTGAAAAACTGTTTTTT.

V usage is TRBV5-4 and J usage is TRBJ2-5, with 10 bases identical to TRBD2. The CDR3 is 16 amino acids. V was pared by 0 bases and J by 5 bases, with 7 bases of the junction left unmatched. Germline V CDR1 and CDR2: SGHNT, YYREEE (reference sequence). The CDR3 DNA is TGTGCCAGCAGCTTGGAGGCTAGCGGGGGCTGGGAGACCCAGTACTTC. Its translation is CASSLEASGGWETQYF.

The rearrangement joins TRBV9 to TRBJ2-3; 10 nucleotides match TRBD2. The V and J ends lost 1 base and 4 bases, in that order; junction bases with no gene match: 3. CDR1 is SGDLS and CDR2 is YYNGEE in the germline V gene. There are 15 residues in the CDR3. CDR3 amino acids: CASSVSSGSSDTQYF. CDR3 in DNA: TGTGCCAGCAGCGTATCTAGCGGGAGTTCAGATACGCAGTATTTT.

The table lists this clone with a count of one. CDR3 sequence (DNA): TGTGCCAGTAGTATAGATATCGGGGGCAGGGGGAGCAATCAGCCCCAGCATTTT. It codes for CASSIDIGGRGSNQPQHF. This chain connects TRBV19 to TRBJ1-5, with 7 bases aligning to TRBD1. Losses at the gene ends were 0 bases for V and 1 base for J; bases not matched to a gene: 9. The CDR3 is 18 residues long. Germline CDR1 and CDR2: LNHDA and SQIVND (reference sequence). The entire variable domain, with the rest obtained from reference TRBV19 and TRBJ1-5, is as follows: DGGITQSPKYLFRKEGQNVTLSCEQNLNHDAMYWYRQDPGQGLRLIYYSQIVNDFQKGDIAEGYSVSREKKESFPLTVTSAQKNPTAFYLCASSIDIGGRGSNQPQHFGDGTRLSIL.

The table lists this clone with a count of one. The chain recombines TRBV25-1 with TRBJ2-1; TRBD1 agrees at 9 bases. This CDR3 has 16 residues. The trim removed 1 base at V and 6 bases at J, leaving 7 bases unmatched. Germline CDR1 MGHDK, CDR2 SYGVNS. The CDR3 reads CASSEFGTGKANEQFF. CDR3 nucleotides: TGTGCCAGCAGTGAATTTGGGACAGGGAAGGCCAATGAGCAGTTCTTC.

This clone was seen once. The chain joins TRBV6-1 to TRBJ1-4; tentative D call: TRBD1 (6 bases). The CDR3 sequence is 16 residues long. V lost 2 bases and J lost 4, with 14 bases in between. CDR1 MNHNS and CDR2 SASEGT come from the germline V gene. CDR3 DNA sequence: TGTGCCAGCAGTGAAAGGCCGGGACACCTTAATGAAAAACTGTTTTTT. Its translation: CASSERPGHLNEKLFF.

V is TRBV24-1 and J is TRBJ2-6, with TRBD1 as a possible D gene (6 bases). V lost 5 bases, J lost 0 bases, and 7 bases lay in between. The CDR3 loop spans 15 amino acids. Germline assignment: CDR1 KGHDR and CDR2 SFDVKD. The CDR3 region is CATSGGGSGANVLTF. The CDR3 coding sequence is TGTGCCACCAGTGGAGGGGGCTCTGGGGCCAACGTCCTGACTTTC.

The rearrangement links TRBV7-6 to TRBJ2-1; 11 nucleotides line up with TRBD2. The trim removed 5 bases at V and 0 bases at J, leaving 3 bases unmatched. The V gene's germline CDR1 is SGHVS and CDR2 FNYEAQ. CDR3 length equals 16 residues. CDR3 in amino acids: CASSPTSGSSYNEQFF. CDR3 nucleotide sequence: TGTGCCAGCAGCCCCACTAGCGGGAGCTCCTACAATGAGCAGTTCTTC.

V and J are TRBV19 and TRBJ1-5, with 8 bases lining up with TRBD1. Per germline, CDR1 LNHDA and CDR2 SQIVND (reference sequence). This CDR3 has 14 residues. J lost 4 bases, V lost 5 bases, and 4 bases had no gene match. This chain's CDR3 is CASSPTGVNQPQHF. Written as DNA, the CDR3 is TGTGCCAGTAGTCCGACAGGGGTTAATCAGCCCCAGCATTTT. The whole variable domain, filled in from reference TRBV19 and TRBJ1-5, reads DGGITQSPKYLFRKEGQNVTLSCEQNLNHDAMYWYRQDPGQGLRLIYYSQIVNDFQKGDIAEGYSVSREKKESFPLTVTSAQKNPTAFYLCASSPTGVNQPQHFGDGTRLSIL.

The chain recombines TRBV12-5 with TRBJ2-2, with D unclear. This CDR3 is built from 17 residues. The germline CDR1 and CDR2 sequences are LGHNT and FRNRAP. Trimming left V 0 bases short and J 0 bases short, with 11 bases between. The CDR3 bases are TGTGCTAGTGGTTTGGTATTAGCCTCGGCGAACACCGGGGAGCTGTTTTTT. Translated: CASGLVLASANTGELFF. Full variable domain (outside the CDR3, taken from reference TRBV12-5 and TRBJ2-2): DARVTQTPRHKVTEMGQEVTMRCQPILGHNTVFWYRQTMMQGLELLAYFRNRAPLDDSGMPKDRFSAEMPDATLATLKIQPSEPRDSAVYFCASGLVLASANTGELFFGEGSRLTVL.

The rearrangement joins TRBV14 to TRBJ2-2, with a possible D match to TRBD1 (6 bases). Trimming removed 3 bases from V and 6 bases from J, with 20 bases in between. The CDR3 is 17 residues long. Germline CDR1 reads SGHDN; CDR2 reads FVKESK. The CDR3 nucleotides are TGTGCCAGCAGCCAGAATTTGGACAGTCTTGGGGCCGGGGAGCTGTTTTTT. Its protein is CASSQNLDSLGAGELFF.

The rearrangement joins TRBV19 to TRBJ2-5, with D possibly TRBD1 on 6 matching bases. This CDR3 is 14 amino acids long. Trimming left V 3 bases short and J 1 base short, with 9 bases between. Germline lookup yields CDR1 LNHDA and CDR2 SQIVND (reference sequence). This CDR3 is CASSMGAFQETQYF. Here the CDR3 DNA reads TGTGCCAGTAGTATGGGGGCATTCCAAGAGACCCAGTACTTC.